These T cell receptor beta chains were read from a single sample in a study of human T cells and chemical hapten exposure. MiXCR, applied by TCRdb to the RACE reads, yields one record per CDR3 protein. The data show 75,000 to 100,000 distinct CDR3 sequences, about an eighth seen once. The source was whole blood, collected in connection with sensitization to the hapten diphenylcyclopropenone (DPC). All receptors come from a woman aged 55 to 70 with alopecia areata. Some clones in this sample may be carry-over from other donors' samples. CDR3s include the opening cysteine and the closing phenylalanine or tryptophan. A D gene is named only where the DNA matches it firmly. Only some rows state a clone size, as once, few, many or a class for expanded clones.

V gene: TRBV15
clone size: -
J gene: TRBJ1-4
D gene: -
CDR3 DNA: TGTGCCACCTCGGTACAGCGAAACTTTAATGAAAAACTGTTTTTT
CDR3 protein: CATSVQRNFNEKLFF

V gene: TRBV30
clone size: -
J gene: TRBJ2-1
D gene: -
CDR3 DNA: TGTGCCTGGAGTGTAATCAGGGGAGGGCAGTTCTTC
CDR3 protein: CAWSVIRGGQFF

V gene: TRBV9
clone size: many
J gene: TRBJ1-1
D gene: -
CDR3 DNA: TGTGCCAGCAGCGTAGCCACCGGCGGTGAAGCTTTCTTT
CDR3 protein: CASSVATGGEAFF

V gene: TRBV29-1
clone size: many
J gene: TRBJ1-2
D gene: -
CDR3 DNA: TGCAGCGTTGAGGGCAGGGGCTATGGCTACACCTTC
CDR3 protein: CSVEGRGYGYTF

V gene: TRBV7-2
clone size: many
J gene: TRBJ2-2
D gene: -
CDR3 DNA: TGTGCCAGCAGCTTATTAGCGCACTTACGGAGTACGGGGACCGGGGAGCTGTTTTTT
CDR3 protein: CASSLLAHLRSTGTGELFF

V gene: TRBV5-1
clone size: many
J gene: TRBJ2-3
D gene: TRBD1
CDR3 DNA: TGCGCCAGCAGCGTCGAGGGACAGCCCACAGATACGCAGTATTTT
CDR3 protein: CASSVEGQPTDTQYF

V gene: TRBV7-9
clone size: -
J gene: TRBJ2-2
D gene: TRBD1
CDR3 DNA: TGTGCCAGCACCGCCCCGGGGGACAGGGAAGAGGGGGAGATCACCGGGGAGCTGTTTTTT
CDR3 protein: CASTAPGDREEGEITGELFF

V gene: TRBV6-2/TRBV6-3
clone size: many
J gene: TRBJ2-3
D gene: -
CDR3 DNA: TGTGCCAGCAGTTACATGGGGGGACCTCCGCAGGGTACGCAGTATTTT
CDR3 protein: CASSYMGGPPQGTQYF

V gene: TRBV7-8
clone size: many
J gene: TRBJ1-6
D gene: -
CDR3 DNA: TGTGCCAGCAGCTTAGGGAGGCCCCTATTCCCCCTCCACTTT
CDR3 protein: CASSLGRPLFPLHF

V gene: TRBV20-1
clone size: many
J gene: TRBJ2-1
D gene: TRBD2
CDR3 DNA: TGCAGTGCGAGTCCGTCCGGGACTAGCGGGGATAACAATGAGCAGTTCTTC
CDR3 protein: CSASPSGTSGDNNEQFF

V gene: TRBV12-5
clone size: -
J gene: TRBJ1-5
D gene: -
CDR3 DNA: TGTGCTAGTGGTGATGGACAGATCAATCAGCCCCAGCATTTT
CDR3 protein: CASGDGQINQPQHF

V gene: TRBV30
clone size: -
J gene: TRBJ2-3
D gene: TRBD1
CDR3 DNA: TGTGCCTGGAGTACGGGACAGAACACAGATACGCAGTATTTT
CDR3 protein: CAWSTGQNTDTQYF

V gene: TRBV6-6
clone size: -
J gene: TRBJ2-2
D gene: -
CDR3 DNA: TGTGCCAGCAGTTACTCGATAAGAGCGGCCGGGGAGCTGTTTTTT
CDR3 protein: CASSYSIRAAGELFF

V gene: TRBV5-4
clone size: many
J gene: TRBJ2-3
D gene: TRBD2
CDR3 DNA: TGTGCCAGCAGCTTGCGGACTAGCGTTACAGATACGCAGTATTTT
CDR3 protein: CASSLRTSVTDTQYF

V gene: TRBV20-1
clone size: few
J gene: TRBJ2-5
D gene: -
CDR3 DNA: TGCAGTGCTAGAGGTGTCAGGGAGCAAGAGACCCAGTACTTC
CDR3 protein: CSARGVREQETQYF

V gene: TRBV7-8
clone size: many
J gene: TRBJ2-3
D gene: -
CDR3 DNA: TGTGCCAGCAGCTTAGGGCCTAGCACAGATACGCAGTATTTT
CDR3 protein: CASSLGPSTDTQYF

V gene: TRBV30
clone size: many
J gene: TRBJ1-2
D gene: -
CDR3 DNA: TGTGCCTGGAGTGACCAGGACGGTACGGGAGGCTACACCTTC
CDR3 protein: CAWSDQDGTGGYTF

V gene: TRBV20-1
clone size: many
J gene: TRBJ1-1
D gene: -
CDR3 DNA: TGCAGTGCAAAAACACCCGTGGACACTGAAGCTTTCTTT
CDR3 protein: CSAKTPVDTEAFF

V gene: TRBV5-1
clone size: few
J gene: TRBJ2-6
D gene: -
CDR3 DNA: TGCGCCAGCAGCTTGGCCGCGGACACGTCTTCTGGGGCCAACGTCCTGACTTTC
CDR3 protein: CASSLAADTSSGANVLTF

V gene: TRBV5-1
clone size: -
J gene: TRBJ2-1
D gene: TRBD1
CDR3 DNA: TGCGCCAGCAGCACGGACAGGGCTTACAATGAGCAGTTCTTC
CDR3 protein: CASSTDRAYNEQFF

V gene: TRBV18
clone size: few
J gene: TRBJ1-1
D gene: -
CDR3 DNA: TGTGCCAGCTCACCCGGGGCACCCACTGAAGCTTTCTTT
CDR3 protein: CASSPGAPTEAFF

V gene: TRBV20-1
clone size: many
J gene: TRBJ2-5
D gene: TRBD2
CDR3 DNA: TGCAGTGCCCCGTGGACTAGTCCTTTAGAGACCCAGTACTTC
CDR3 protein: CSAPWTSPLETQYF

V gene: TRBV13
clone size: -
J gene: TRBJ1-1
D gene: TRBD1
CDR3 DNA: TGTGCCAGCCGCCGAAAAGGGGGCTGGAACACTGAAGCTTTCTTT
CDR3 protein: CASRRKGGWNTEAFF

V gene: TRBV10-2
clone size: many
J gene: TRBJ2-5
D gene: -
CDR3 DNA: TGCGCCAGCTCCCGGCAAGGGACTCATCAAGAGACCCAGTACTTC
CDR3 protein: CASSRQGTHQETQYF

V gene: TRBV20-1
clone size: few
J gene: TRBJ1-4
D gene: -
CDR3 DNA: TGCAGTGCACCCCAGGGCGGGGCGGGAAAACTGTTTTTT
CDR3 protein: CSAPQGGAGKLFF

V gene: TRBV7-9
clone size: many
J gene: TRBJ1-1
D gene: -
CDR3 DNA: TGTGCCAGCAGCCCGGACAGTATGAACACTGAAGCTTTCTTT
CDR3 protein: CASSPDSMNTEAFF

V gene: TRBV6-1
clone size: many
J gene: TRBJ2-5
D gene: -
CDR3 DNA: TGTGCCAGCAGTGAAAGTGAAGAGACCCAGTACTTC
CDR3 protein: CASSESEETQYF

V gene: TRBV9
clone size: -
J gene: TRBJ2-7
D gene: -
CDR3 DNA: TGTGCCAGCAGCGTAAGCGCCTACGAGCAGTACTTC
CDR3 protein: CASSVSAYEQYF

V gene: TRBV5-1
clone size: many
J gene: TRBJ2-5
D gene: TRBD2
CDR3 DNA: TGCGCCAGCAGCTTGGGTCAGGGACTACACTCCCAAGAGACCCAGTACTTC
CDR3 protein: CASSLGQGLHSQETQYF

V gene: TRBV7-6
clone size: -
J gene: TRBJ1-2
D gene: TRBD1
CDR3 DNA: TGTGCCAGCAGCCCCAGGGACAGGCTCTTCTCCACCTTC
CDR3 protein: CASSPRDRLFSTF

V gene: TRBV27
clone size: many
J gene: TRBJ1-1
D gene: -
CDR3 DNA: TGTGCCAGCAGTCACAACAGGGAGGCTTTCTTT
CDR3 protein: CASSHNREAFF

V gene: TRBV6-5
clone size: many
J gene: TRBJ1-2
D gene: -
CDR3 DNA: TGTGCCAGCAGTTATACAGGGAGTGGTAGCTATGGCTACACCTTC
CDR3 protein: CASSYTGSGSYGYTF

V gene: TRBV11-2
clone size: many
J gene: TRBJ1-5
D gene: TRBD1
CDR3 DNA: TGTGCCAGCAGCTTAGGGGGACAGTACAATCAGCCCCAGCATTTT
CDR3 protein: CASSLGGQYNQPQHF

V gene: TRBV3-1
clone size: many
J gene: TRBJ1-2
D gene: -
CDR3 DNA: TGTGCCAGCAGCCAAGATGACAGGCTCCTCCATGGCTACACCTTC
CDR3 protein: CASSQDDRLLHGYTF

V gene: TRBV19
clone size: -
J gene: TRBJ1-5
D gene: -
CDR3 DNA: TGTGTCAGTAGTATAGACCCCGACAGACATAGCAATCAGCCCCAGCATTTT
CDR3 protein: CVSSIDPDRHSNQPQHF

V gene: TRBV12-3/TRBV12-4
clone size: few
J gene: TRBJ2-1
D gene: TRBD1
CDR3 DNA: TGTGCCAGCAGGTGGACAGGGGGATACAATGAGCAGTTCTTC
CDR3 protein: CASRWTGGYNEQFF

V gene: TRBV12-3/TRBV12-4
clone size: -
J gene: TRBJ1-2
D gene: -
CDR3 DNA: TGTGCCAGCAGTTTAGGTCAGATCTATGGCTACACCTTC
CDR3 protein: CASSLGQIYGYTF

V gene: TRBV9
clone size: -
J gene: TRBJ2-2
D gene: -
CDR3 DNA: TGTGCCAGCACCGTAAGGGGCGATACGAACACCGGGGAGCTGTTTTTT
CDR3 protein: CASTVRGDTNTGELFF

V gene: TRBV12-3/TRBV12-4
clone size: many
J gene: TRBJ2-1
D gene: -
CDR3 DNA: TGTGCCAGCACCCGTTTGGGGGGAAATGAGCAGTTCTTC
CDR3 protein: CASTRLGGNEQFF

V gene: TRBV5-1
clone size: -
J gene: TRBJ2-3
D gene: TRBD2
CDR3 DNA: TGCGCCAGCAGGAGAAGTACCGGGACTAGCGGGGGCACAGATACGCAGTATTTT
CDR3 protein: CASRRSTGTSGGTDTQYF

V gene: TRBV20-1
clone size: -
J gene: TRBJ1-1
D gene: TRBD1
CDR3 DNA: TGCAGTGCTAGAGTATGGACAGGGCGGGTGAACACTGAAGCTTTCTTT
CDR3 protein: CSARVWTGRVNTEAFF

V gene: TRBV12-3/TRBV12-4
clone size: few
J gene: TRBJ1-2
D gene: -
CDR3 DNA: TGTGCCAGCAGCTCGGGGGGGTCAGATGGCTACACCTTC
CDR3 protein: CASSSGGSDGYTF

V gene: TRBV19
clone size: few
J gene: TRBJ2-1
D gene: -
CDR3 DNA: TGTGCCAGCAAAAACGGCGGCTCCTACAATGAGCAGTTCTTC
CDR3 protein: CASKNGGSYNEQFF